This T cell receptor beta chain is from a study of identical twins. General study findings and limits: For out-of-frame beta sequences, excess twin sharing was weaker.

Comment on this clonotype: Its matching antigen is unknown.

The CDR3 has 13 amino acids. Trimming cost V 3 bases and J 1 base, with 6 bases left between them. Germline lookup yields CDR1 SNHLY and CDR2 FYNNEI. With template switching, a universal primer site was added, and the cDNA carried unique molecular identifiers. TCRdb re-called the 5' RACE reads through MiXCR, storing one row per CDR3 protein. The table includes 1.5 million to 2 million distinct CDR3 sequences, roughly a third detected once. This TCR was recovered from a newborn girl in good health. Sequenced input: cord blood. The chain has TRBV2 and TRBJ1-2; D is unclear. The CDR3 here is CASSEVVNYGYTF. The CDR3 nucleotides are TGTGCCAGCAGTGAGGTAGTTAACTATGGCTACACCTTC.